A selection of T cell receptor beta chains follows, all from one sample in a study of T cell repertoires in ileal Crohn's disease. Libraries were prepared by immunoSEQ multiplex PCR; TCRdb keeps only in-frame clonotypes and omits some of them. This repertoire shows tens of thousands of clones, about 81% found once; its top ten account for 5.5% to 6.5%. Specimen: ileal tissue. Receptors were obtained from an adult with Crohn's disease. Each CDR3 is given with its conserved first and last residue. The D gene is left open where the match is weak. Size is stated for part of the rows, as once, few or many counts, or as a class when the clone is expanded.

>TRBV6-5|.|TRBJ1-2|.
TGTGCCAGCAGTCGACCGGGAGACGGCTACACCTTC
CASSRPGDGYTF
>TRBV4-1|.|TRBJ1-4|TRBD1
TGCGCCAGCAGCAGAGGACAGGTTATCCTAACTAATGAAAAACTGTTTTTT
CASSRGQVILTNEKLFF
>TRBV5-1|few|TRBJ1-2|TRBD1
TGCGCCAGCAGCCCGACAGGGTTCTTTGGCTACACCTTC
CASSPTGFFGYTF
>TRBV28|.|TRBJ1-5|.
TGTGCCAGCAGTTTATCGGGTAGCAATCAGCCCCAGCATTTT
CASSLSGSNQPQHF
>TRBV10-2|.|TRBJ1-1|.
TGCGCCAGCAGATACACGGGGGGCACTGAAGCTTTCTTT
CASRYTGGTEAFF
>TRBV6-6|few|TRBJ2-5|TRBD1
TGTGCCAGCAGTTACTCGTTAAAGGGGGCGATGGAGACCCAGTACTTC
CASSYSLKGAMETQYF
>TRBV18|.|TRBJ2-1|TRBD2
TGTGCCAGCTCACCACCGGGGGCGGGGGGCTCCTACAATGAGCAGTTCTTC
CASSPPGAGGSYNEQFF
>TRBV25-1|.|TRBJ1-4|.
TGTGCCAGCAGTGGTATAGTAACGATTCGGGAAAAACTGTTTTTT
CASSGIVTIREKLFF
>TRBV4-3|.|TRBJ2-2|TRBD2
TGCGCCAGCAGCCTTTGGACTAGCGGGGGGGTGGTCACCGGGGAGCTGTTTTTT
CASSLWTSGGVVTGELFF
>TRBV27|.|TRBJ2-7|TRBD1
TGTGCCAGCAGTTTCCGACAGGGGATCGAGCAGTACTTC
CASSFRQGIEQYF
>TRBV5-6|.|TRBJ1-2|.
TGTGCCAGCAGCTCTCACCGGGACACCTCCATGGCATATGGCTACACCTTC
CASSSHRDTSMAYGYTF
>TRBV29-1|.|TRBJ2-3|.
TGCAGCGTTGAAATATCTACAGATACGCAGTATTTT
CSVEISTDTQYF
>TRBV11-3|.|TRBJ2-5|TRBD1
TGTGCCAGCAGCTTAGGGACAGGGTACGAGACCCAGTACTTC
CASSLGTGYETQYF
>TRBV18|.|TRBJ1-2|.
TGTGCCAGCTCACTAAAGGCGGGCACCGAATATCTTTTAGACGGCTACACCTTC
CASSLKAGTEYLLDGYTF
>TRBV7-8|.|TRBJ1-1|.
TGTGCCAGCAGCTTATGGGGAGGCTCGGACACTGAAGCTTTCTTT
CASSLWGGSDTEAFF
>TRBV29-1|.|TRBJ2-3|.
TGCAGCGTTGACCCTACAGGGAGCACGTATACGCAGTATTTT
CSVDPTGSTYTQYF
>TRBV4-2|.|TRBJ2-2|.
TGTGCCAGCAGCCAAGAAGTCAGGGGCACCGGGGAGCTGTTTTTT
CASSQEVRGTGELFF
>TRBV19|.|TRBJ1-5|.
TGTGCCAGTAGTATACAGGGAAGCAATCAGCCCCAGCATTTT
CASSIQGSNQPQHF
>TRBV2|.|TRBJ2-7|TRBD1
TGTGCCAGCACGGGACAGGGATCCCACGAGCAGTACTTC
CASTGQGSHEQYF
>TRBV30|few|TRBJ2-6|TRBD1
TGTGCCTGGGCCCGGGACAGAACCTCTGGGGCCAACGTCCTGACTTTC
CAWARDRTSGANVLTF
>TRBV6-5|.|TRBJ2-1|TRBD1
TGTGCCAGCAGTTATTGGGACAGGGGCAATGAGCAGTTCTTC
CASSYWDRGNEQFF
>TRBV5-4|.|TRBJ1-1|TRBD1
TGTGCCAGCAGCAACAGGGGGCAGACTGAAGCTTTCTTT
CASSNRGQTEAFF
>TRBV7-9|.|TRBJ2-7|.
TGTGCCAGCAGCCCCGGTTGGGACATCTACTACGAGCAGTACTTC
CASSPGWDIYYEQYF
>TRBV7-8|.|TRBJ2-2|.
TGTGCCTCCAGGGGTTCAGTCCCCGGGGAGCTGTTTTTT
CASRGSVPGELFF
>TRBV6-5|few|TRBJ1-2|.
TGTGCCAGCAGTCAGGGGACCTCTAACTATGGCTACACCTTC
CASSQGTSNYGYTF
>TRBV6-5|once|TRBJ1-6|.
TGTGCCAGCAGTTACGGGGGGGAGAATTCACCCCTCCACTTT
CASSYGGENSPLHF
>TRBV6-6|.|TRBJ2-7|.
TGTGCCAGCAGTTACTCCCTCTACGAGCAGTACTTC
CASSYSLYEQYF
>TRBV10-3|.|TRBJ2-7|.
TGTGCCATCAGTGAGTCGTCGGGGGGCCCCTACGAGCAGTACTTC
CAISESSGGPYEQYF
>TRBV2|.|TRBJ1-1|TRBD1
TGTGCCAGCAGTGACCCCGGACAGGGTCTCACTGAAGCTTTCTTT
CASSDPGQGLTEAFF
>TRBV7-2|.|TRBJ2-5|.
TGTGCCAGCAGCCGGGTCAGGGCGGAGACCCAGTACTTC
CASSRVRAETQYF
>TRBV19|.|TRBJ1-1|TRBD1
TGTGCCAGTAGTATTGGGGGGCCAGGGGGGTCCACTGAAGCTTTCTTT
CASSIGGPGGSTEAFF
>TRBV7-2|.|TRBJ2-7|.
TGTGCCAGCAGCTTAGGACAGGATAGCTCCTACGAGCAGTACTTC
CASSLGQDSSYEQYF
>TRBV13|once|TRBJ1-2|TRBD1
TGTGCCAGCAGCTCAGCCGGGACAGGGGGTTTTGGCTACACCTTC
CASSSAGTGGFGYTF
>TRBV11-2|.|TRBJ1-1|.
TGTGCCAGCAGCTTAGCGGGAGGAGCTTTCTTT
CASSLAGGAFF
>TRBV5-1|.|TRBJ2-3|.
TGCGCCAGCAGCTTGGGGCAGGACACAGATACGCAGTATTTT
CASSLGQDTDTQYF
>TRBV7-2|.|TRBJ2-3|TRBD1
TGTGCCAGCAGAAGGGACAGGGGCACAGATACGCAGTATTTT
CASRRDRGTDTQYF
>TRBV9|.|TRBJ2-3|.
TGTGCCAGCAGCACACAATCCACAGATACGCAGTATTTT
CASSTQSTDTQYF
>TRBV29-1|.|TRBJ1-2|TRBD1
TGCAGCGTTTCAGGGGGGCGGAATGGCTACACCTTC
CSVSGGRNGYTF
>TRBV7-2|.|TRBJ2-7|.
TGTGCCAGCAGCCCGGGGTACGAGCAGTACTTC
CASSPGYEQYF
>TRBV5-8|.|TRBJ2-5|TRBD1
TGTGCCAGCAGCTTGGGGACAGGGTACAGAGAGACCCAGTACTTC
CASSLGTGYRETQYF
>TRBV6-5|.|TRBJ1-4|.
TGTGCCAGCAGTGCCGACACGGGGAGGAATGAAAAACTGTTTTTT
CASSADTGRNEKLFF
>TRBV10-2|.|TRBJ1-1|.
TGCGCCAGCAATAGGGGGTGGAACACTGAAGCTTTCTTT
CASNRGWNTEAFF
>TRBV27|once|TRBJ1-5|TRBD1
TGTGCCAGCAGTTTAGCTCAGGGGGCTAACGGACAGCCCCAGCATTTT
CASSLAQGANGQPQHF
>TRBV29-1|.|TRBJ2-1|TRBD2
TGCAGCGCGTCAACTAGCGGGGCCTACAATGAGCAGTTCTTC
CSASTSGAYNEQFF
>TRBV4-3|.|TRBJ1-3|.
TGCGCCAGCAGCCAAGTGGTGAGCTCTGGAAACACCATATATTTT
CASSQVVSSGNTIYF
>TRBV6-1|.|TRBJ1-6|.
TGTGCCAGCAGGGAACAGGTCTATAATTCACCCCTCCACTTT
CASREQVYNSPLHF
>TRBV9|.|TRBJ2-6|TRBD1
TGTGCCAGCAGTGGAACAGGGGGCTCCTCTGGGGCCAACGTCCTGACTTTC
CASSGTGGSSGANVLTF
>TRBV7-2|.|TRBJ2-7|TRBD1
TGTGCCAGCAGCCCATGGACAGGGGCCTACGAGCAGTACTTC
CASSPWTGAYEQYF
>TRBV5-1|once|TRBJ1-5|.
TGCGCCAGCAGCTTGGTTCGCAGGGATAGCAATCAGCCCCAGCATTTT
CASSLVRRDSNQPQHF
>TRBV12-5|.|TRBJ2-7|.
TGTGCTAGTGGTAAGACATACTCCTACGAGCAGTACTTC
CASGKTYSYEQYF
>TRBV5-1|.|TRBJ2-7|.
TGCGCCAGCAGCTTAGGGGACAGCGGGCTCGAGCAGTACTTC
CASSLGDSGLEQYF
>TRBV13|.|TRBJ2-7|TRBD2
TGTGCCAGCAGCTCCGATCCCACTAGCGGGGGAACTTACGAGCAGTACTTC
CASSSDPTSGGTYEQYF
>TRBV7-2|.|TRBJ2-5|.
TGTGCCAGCAGCCCGTATCGGGAGACCCAGTACTTC
CASSPYRETQYF
>TRBV4-3|.|TRBJ2-1|TRBD2
TGCGCCAGCAGCTCCCCGGGGACTAGCGGGGTCAATGAGCAGTTCTTC
CASSSPGTSGVNEQFF
>TRBV27|once|TRBJ2-7|TRBD2
TGTGCCAGCAGTAAAGAAGCGGGGGGGATCCACGAGCAGTACTTC
CASSKEAGGIHEQYF
>TRBV5-4|.|TRBJ1-1|.
TGTGCCAGCAGCCCTACAGGGATCACTGAAGCTTTCTTT
CASSPTGITEAFF
>TRBV29-1|.|TRBJ2-3|.
TGCAGCGCCACTTCAGGGATGGGGCCAGATACGCAGTATTTT
CSATSGMGPDTQYF